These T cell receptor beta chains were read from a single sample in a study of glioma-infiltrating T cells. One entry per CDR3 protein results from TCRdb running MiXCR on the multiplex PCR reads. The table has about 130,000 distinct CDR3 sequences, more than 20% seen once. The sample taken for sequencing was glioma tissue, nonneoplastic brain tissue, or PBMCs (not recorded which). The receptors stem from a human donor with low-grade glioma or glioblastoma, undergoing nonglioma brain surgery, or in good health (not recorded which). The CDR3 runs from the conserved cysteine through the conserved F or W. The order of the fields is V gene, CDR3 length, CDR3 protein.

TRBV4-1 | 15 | CASRRTAGGQETQYF
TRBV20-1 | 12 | CSARLEGNTIYF
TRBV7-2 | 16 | CASSLVGDLSYNEQFF
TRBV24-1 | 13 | CATSAGGRYGYTF
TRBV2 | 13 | CASTGTGKYGYTF
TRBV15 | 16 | CATSRRDRGNTGELFF
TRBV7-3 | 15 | CASSPQTGSGNTIYF
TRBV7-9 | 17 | CASSPSPLAGLYNEQFF
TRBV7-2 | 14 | CASSAQGQGAGYTF
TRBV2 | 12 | CASGQMNTEAFF
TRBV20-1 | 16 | CSARLIAGGYTDTQYF
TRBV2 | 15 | CASSEAGGSTDTQYF
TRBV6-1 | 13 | CASSLFSAREQFF
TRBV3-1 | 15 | CASSQGGSGAGELFF
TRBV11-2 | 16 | CASSLSRDGHTDTQYF
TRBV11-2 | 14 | CASSTGGQNTEAFF
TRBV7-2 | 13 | CASSPNSGGVQYF
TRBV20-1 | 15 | CSARNTGTGANVLTF
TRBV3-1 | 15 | CASSWGRYSNQPQHF
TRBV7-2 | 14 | CASSPQGADGTQYF
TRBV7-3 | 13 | CASSWQVGGTIYF
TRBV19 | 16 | CASRRLAGGQTGELFF
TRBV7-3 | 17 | CASSPPGGTATYNEQFF
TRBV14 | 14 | CASSQGRYRNEQFF
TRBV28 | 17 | CASSSLQTRGGQETQYF
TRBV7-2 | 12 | CASSRRPGPQHF